This T cell receptor beta chain was observed in a study of cytomegalovirus exposure and HLA in healthy donors. The overall study: Most donors, 81% of over 350 genotyped, fell in the Caucasian-associated ancestry cluster.

Primers included in the PCR were 60 Vbeta and 13 Jbeta primers. Here immunoSEQ multiplex PCR was the method, and the copy in TCRdb shows in-frame clones only, minus some. Of roughly 150,000 clones in the sample, roughly 81% were seen once. Material: PBMCs. This receptor was obtained from a man in his thirties or forties in good health and CMV-seropositive.

The CDR3 sequence: CASSLGSASGSYAYEQYF. CDR3 DNA: TGTGCCAGCAGCTTAGGTTCAGCTAGCGGGAGTTATGCCTACGAGCAGTACTTC. The chain uses TRBV7-9 and TRBJ2-7; TRBD2 aligns across 10 bases. The V gene's germline CDR1 is SEHNR and CDR2 FQNEAQ (reference sequence). This CDR3 contains 18 residues. V gave up 1 base and J gave up 2 bases; unmatched junction bases: 11.